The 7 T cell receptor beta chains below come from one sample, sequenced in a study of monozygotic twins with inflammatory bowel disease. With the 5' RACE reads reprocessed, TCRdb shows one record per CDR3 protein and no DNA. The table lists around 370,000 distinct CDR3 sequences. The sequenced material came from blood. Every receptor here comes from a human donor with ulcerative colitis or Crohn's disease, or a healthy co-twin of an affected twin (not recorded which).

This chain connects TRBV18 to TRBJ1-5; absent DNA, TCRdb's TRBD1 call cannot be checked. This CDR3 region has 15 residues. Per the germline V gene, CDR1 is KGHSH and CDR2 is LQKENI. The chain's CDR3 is CASSPGQGGIQPQHF. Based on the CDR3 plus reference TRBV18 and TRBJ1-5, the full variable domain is NAGVMQNPRHLVRRRGQEARLRCSPMKGHSHVYWYRQLPEEGLKFMVYLQKENIIDESGMPKERFSAEFPKEGPSILRIQQVVRGDSAAYFCASSPGQGGIQPQHFGDGTRLSIL.

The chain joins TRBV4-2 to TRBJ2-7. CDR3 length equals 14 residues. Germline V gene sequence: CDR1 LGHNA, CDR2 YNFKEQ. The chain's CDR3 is CASSQLTAPHEQYF.

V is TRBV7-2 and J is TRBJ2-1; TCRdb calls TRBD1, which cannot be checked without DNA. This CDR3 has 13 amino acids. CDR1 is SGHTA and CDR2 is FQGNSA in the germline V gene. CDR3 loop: CASSSTGYNEQFF. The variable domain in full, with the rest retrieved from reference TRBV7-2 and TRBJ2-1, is GAGVSQSPSNKVTEKGKDVELRCDPISGHTALYWYRQSLGQGLEFLIYFQGNSAPDKSGLPSDRFSAERTGGSVSTLTIQRTQQEDSAVYLCASSSTGYNEQFFGPGTRLTVL.

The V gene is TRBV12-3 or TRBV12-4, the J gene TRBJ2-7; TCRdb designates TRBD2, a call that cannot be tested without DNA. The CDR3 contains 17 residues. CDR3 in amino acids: CASSPDWTSGRPYEQYF.

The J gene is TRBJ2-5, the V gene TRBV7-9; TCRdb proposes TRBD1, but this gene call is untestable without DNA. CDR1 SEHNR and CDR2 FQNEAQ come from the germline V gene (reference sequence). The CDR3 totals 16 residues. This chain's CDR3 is CASSPGVGDSGETQYF.

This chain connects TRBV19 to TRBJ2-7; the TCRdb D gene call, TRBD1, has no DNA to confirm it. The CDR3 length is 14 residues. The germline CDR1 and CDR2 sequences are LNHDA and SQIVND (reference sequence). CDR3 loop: CASSTPGGLYEQYF.

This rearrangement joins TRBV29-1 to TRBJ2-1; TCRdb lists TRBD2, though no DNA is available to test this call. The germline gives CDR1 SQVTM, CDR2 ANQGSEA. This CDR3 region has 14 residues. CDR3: CSVERRGRYNEQFF.